This TCR beta chain appears in the sequencing data of a study of T-cell memory formation after mild COVID-19. MiXCR, run by TCRdb on the 5' RACE reads, gives a single entry per CDR3 protein. The repertoire holds a few hundred thousand distinct CDR3 sequences, with 15% to 20% as singletons. Germline V gene sequence: CDR1 SGHRS, CDR2 YFSETQ. The CDR3 runs 14 residues. J lost 2 bases, V lost 7 bases, and 4 bases had no gene match. This clonotype came up a few times. This clonotype originated in a man aged 18 to 29 who had mild COVID-19 (a few samples of this study predate the infection). Cell type and time point are not known. Material for sequencing was PBMCs or a T cell subset sorted from them (not recorded which). The chain is built from TRBV5-1 and TRBJ2-3; 10 nucleotides match TRBD1. This CDR3 is CASATGGPTDTQYF. DNA of the CDR3: TGCGCCAGCGCGACAGGGGGCCCCACAGATACGCAGTATTTT.